The 23 T cell receptor beta chains below come from one sample, sequenced in a study of T-cell memory formation after mild COVID-19 (dated by TCRdb to the early 2020s). The method was 5' RACE. The sample was run on an Illumina NovaSeq 6000. The public reads were quality trimmed at Q25 with fastp and then assembled into clones with MiXCR by TCRdb, keeping productive beta chains. Merged by CDR3 protein, the rows form single entries marked with the most common genes and DNA. This sample gives roughly 480,000 distinct CDR3 sequences in total; roughly 25% of them show up just once. The ten largest make up around 12% of the sample. Material for sequencing was PBMCs or a T cell subset sorted from them (not recorded which). The receptors come from an adult woman who had mild COVID-19 (a few samples of this study predate the infection). The sample titles of this study are shuffled in the database, so cell type and time point are left out; the donor was told from shared clones.

There are a few counts of this clonotype. The V and J genes are TRBV6-2 or TRBV6-3 and TRBJ2-5; D could derive from TRBD1 or TRBD2 (5 bases each). The CDR3 consists of 17 residues. The ends were cut back, 5 bases at V and 5 bases at J, with 24 bases in the middle. CDR1 and CDR2 from the germline V gene are MNHEY and SVGEGT. The CDR3 DNA sequence: TGTGCCAGCAGTACCGGACTCGGGAATCCAGGGCGGGAGACCCAGTACTTC. It yields the protein CASSTGLGNPGRETQYF.

In this sample, this clonotype turned up a few times. The chain couples TRBV5-1 to TRBJ2-3, with a tentative D call TRBD2 (7 bases). V lost 3 bases and J 7 bases, leaving 15 bases between the germline ends. Germline assignment: CDR1 SGHRS and CDR2 YFSETQ. The CDR3 loop spans 14 amino acids. CDR3 DNA sequence: TGCGCCAGCAGCTCATGGGGGGGCGTGAATACGCAGTATTTT. Protein: CASSSWGGVNTQYF.

This clonotype was observed a few times. J is TRBJ2-7 and V is TRBV3-1; 9 nucleotides agree with TRBD1. Looked up from germline, CDR1 is LGHDT and CDR2 is YNNKEL (reference sequence). The CDR3 is 15 amino acids. V was pared by 1 base and J by 7 bases, with 8 bases of the junction left unmatched. The CDR3 protein is CASSQAQGARGEQYF. The DNA of the CDR3 is TGTGCCAGCAGCCAAGCACAGGGGGCCCGTGGAGAGCAGTACTTC.

The table lists this clonotype with a few counts. V and J are TRBV2 and TRBJ2-1; 9 bases line up with TRBD2. Germline assignment: CDR1 SNHLY and CDR2 FYNNEI. V was pared by 7 bases and J by 4 bases, with 8 bases of the junction left unmatched. The CDR3 loop spans 15 amino acids. CDR3 sequence reads: CASTTGTSSYNEQFF. CDR3 DNA: TGTGCCAGCACCACCGGGACTAGCAGTTACAATGAGCAGTTCTTC. The whole variable domain, filled in from reference TRBV2 and TRBJ2-1, reads EPEVTQTPSHQVTQMGQEVILRCVPISNHLYFYWYRQILGQKVEFLVSFYNNEISEKSEIFDDQFSVERPDGSNFTLKIRSTKLEDSAMYFCASTTGTSSYNEQFFGPGTRLTVL.

This clonotype has more than one count but fewer than ten. The gene calls are TRBV12-3 or TRBV12-4 and TRBJ2-7; 12 bases fit TRBD2. Losses at the gene ends were 6 bases for V and 3 bases for J; bases not matched to a gene: 9. The CDR3 has 16 residues. Written as DNA, the CDR3 is TGTGCCAGCAGCCCTGGACTAGCGGGATTGTTCTACGAGCAGTACTTC. Translated: CASSPGLAGLFYEQYF.

This clonotype was observed a handful of times. The rearrangement uses TRBV12-3 or TRBV12-4 and TRBJ2-4; TRBD1 or TRBD2 may be the D gene (5 bases each). V shed 6 bases and J shed 9 bases, with 21 bases lying between them. The CDR3 is 15 residues long. The CDR3 DNA reads TGTGCCAGCAGAACCGACGAGGGACCATGGAGCATTCAGTACTTC. This encodes CASRTDEGPWSIQYF.

In this sample, this clonotype turned up a few times. The V call is TRBV20-1, the J call TRBJ2-2; 7 positions agree with TRBD1. The V gene end was trimmed by 0 bases and the J gene end by 4 bases; junction bases not matched to a gene: 5. The germline CDR1 and CDR2 sequences are DFQATT and SNEGSKA (reference sequence). This CDR3 comprises 15 residues. This CDR3 is CSARDPAGGTGELFF. In DNA form, the CDR3 reads TGCAGTGCTAGAGATCCGGCAGGGGGCACCGGGGAGCTGTTTTTT.

J is TRBJ2-1 and V is TRBV24-1, with 10 bases identical to TRBD1. V gave up 4 bases and J gave up 9 bases; unmatched junction bases: 8. Germline lookup yields CDR1 KGHDR and CDR2 SFDVKD. The CDR3 has 15 amino acids. CDR3 DNA sequence: TGTGCCACCAGTGAACCGGGACAGGGGAAGATTGAGCAGTTCTTC. Its translation is CATSEPGQGKIEQFF.

This clonotype turned up a few times. CDR3: CSADHTSGISYEQYF. The CDR3 DNA follows: TGCAGTGCCGACCACACTAGCGGGATTTCCTACGAGCAGTACTTC. V usage is TRBV20-1 and J usage is TRBJ2-7, with 10 bases that match TRBD2. V shed 6 bases, J shed 1 base, and the junction held 9 bases outside the gene matches. CDR3 size: 15 residues. Germline lookup yields CDR1 DFQATT and CDR2 SNEGSKA (reference sequence).

The chain couples TRBV7-2 to TRBJ1-3; 8 nucleotides line up with TRBD1. V was clipped by 5 bases and J by 0 bases; unmatched bases: 3. CDR1 is SGHTA and CDR2 is FQGNSA in the germline V gene. The CDR3 totals 15 residues. This CDR3 reads CASSVGTGSGNTIYF. The DNA for the CDR3 is TGTGCCAGCAGCGTTGGGACAGGCTCTGGAAACACCATATATTTT.

This clonotype was seen more than once but under ten times. The CDR3 DNA reads as TGTGCCAGCAGTTGGGCCAGGGGGCGGATAGATGGCTACACCTTC. Its translation: CASSWARGRIDGYTF. The gene calls are TRBV12-3 or TRBV12-4 and TRBJ1-2, with 8 nucleotides matching TRBD1. J was trimmed by 6 bases and V by 4 bases; bases with no gene match: 10. This CDR3 region has 15 residues.

The CDR3 DNA reads TGCGCCAGCAGCCAACTAGCGGGGGCGACAGATACGCAGTATTTT. Encoded protein: CASSQLAGATDTQYF. The gene calls are TRBV4-1 and TRBJ2-3, with 10 bases matching TRBD2. This CDR3 region has 15 residues. The trim removed 2 bases at V and 3 bases at J, leaving 2 bases unmatched. Germline V gene sequence: CDR1 MGHRA, CDR2 YSYEKL.

This clonotype was counted a few times. The junction departs from the called germline gene at one end, perhaps through a read error. The CDR3 bases are TGCGCCAGCAGCTTGGGAGACTTCAGGTCCCTTTTT. This gives the protein CASSLGDFRSLF. The chain recombines TRBV5-1 with TRBJ1-1; D unclear. The germline V gene has CDR1 SGHRS and CDR2 YFSETQ. This CDR3 is 12 amino acids long.

This clonotype was seen a few times. The chain joins TRBV7-9 to TRBJ1-2; the D gene is possibly TRBD1 (5 bases). The germline V gene has CDR1 SEHNR and CDR2 FQNEAQ (reference sequence). The CDR3 runs 15 residues. V dropped 0 bases and J dropped 8 bases, with 16 bases sitting between them. Written as DNA, the CDR3 is TGTGCCAGCAGCTTAGCGGGGCCGGGGGTTGAAGGCTACACCTTC. This sequence encodes CASSLAGPGVEGYTF.

This clonotype occurred many times. The chain carries TRBV5-1 and TRBJ2-1; 8 bases are a match to TRBD2. The CDR3 has 16 amino acids. V shed 5 bases, J shed 1 base, and the junction held 8 bases outside the gene matches. Germline lookup yields CDR1 SGHRS and CDR2 YFSETQ. The CDR3 sequence: CASRPTSGLSYNEQFF. For the CDR3, the DNA is TGCGCCAGCAGACCTACTAGCGGCTTGTCCTACAATGAGCAGTTCTTC.

The table lists this clonotype with a few counts. V gene TRBV30 combines with J gene TRBJ1-1; D is unclear. V lost 0 bases and J lost 11, with 13 bases in between. This CDR3 is built from 12 residues. Germline values: CDR1 GTSNPN, CDR2 SVGIG (reference sequence). CDR3 bases: TGTGCCTGGAGTGTAATAGCGTCGATGGCTTTCTTT. Translated: CAWSVIASMAFF.

This chain links TRBV18 with TRBJ2-7; TRBD2 matches 12 bases. The germline gives CDR1 KGHSH, CDR2 LQKENI. Unmatched junction bases numbered 4, after V lost 2 bases and J lost 5 bases. CDR3 length equals 15 residues. DNA of the CDR3: TGTGCCAGCTCACCAGAGCTAGCGGGAGGGAACGAGCAGTACTTC. Translating gives CASSPELAGGNEQYF.

This clonotype came up a few times. The V and J genes are TRBV20-1 and TRBJ2-7, with unresolved D. The CDR3 contains 13 residues. The germline gives CDR1 DFQATT, CDR2 SNEGSKA (reference sequence). Trimming removed 6 bases at V and 0 bases at J, with 12 bases between. The DNA of the CDR3 is TGCAGTGCCCCGACGCCTAGCTCCTACGAGCAGTACTTC. This gives the protein CSAPTPSSYEQYF.

This clonotype was counted between two and nine times. The chain couples TRBV12-3 or TRBV12-4 to TRBJ1-5; a possible D gene is TRBD1 (5 bases). The CDR3 is 15 amino acids. Trimming pared 6 bases from V and 4 bases from J, leaving 16 bases between. CDR3 nucleotide sequence: TGTGCCAGCAGGCTCTCCGGGGACCCGAATCAGCCCCAGCATTTT. It encodes CASRLSGDPNQPQHF.

The chain has TRBV24-1 and TRBJ2-5; D perhaps matches TRBD2 (5 bases). This CDR3 contains 13 residues. Trimming cost V 2 bases and J 3 bases, with 6 bases left between them. Germline assignment: CDR1 KGHDR and CDR2 SFDVKD. The CDR3 nucleotides are TGTGCCACCAGTGATTCCGGGAAAGAGACCCAGTACTTC. It is translated as CATSDSGKETQYF.

This clonotype came up a few times. V gene TRBV20-1 combines with J gene TRBJ2-1, with D perhaps matching TRBD1 or TRBD2 (5 bases each). V was trimmed by 0 bases and J by 8 bases, leaving 17 bases between them. In germline, CDR1 is DFQATT, CDR2 SNEGSKA (reference sequence). This CDR3 spans 15 amino acids. This chain's CDR3 is CSARDPGGYRYEQFF. The CDR3 coding sequence is TGCAGTGCTAGAGATCCTGGGGGTTATCGTTATGAGCAGTTCTTC.

Only a few counts were recorded for this clonotype. The CDR3 DNA reads as TGTGCCACCAGCAGCCTCAAAGACAGGGACAATCAGCCCCAGCATTTT. This gives the protein CATSSLKDRDNQPQHF. The J gene is TRBJ1-5, the V gene TRBV15; 7 bases match TRBD1. V dropped 3 bases and J dropped 3; count of bases not matched to a gene: 8. The CDR3 extends over 16 amino acids. CDR1 is LNHNV, CDR2 YYDKDF, per germline (reference sequence).

This clonotype came up a few times. This chain joins TRBV24-1 and TRBJ1-1; D ambiguous. Germline V gene lookup returns CDR1 KGHDR and CDR2 SFDVKD. V gave up 0 bases and J gave up 1 base, with 2 bases separating them. The length of the CDR3 is 13 residues. The chain's CDR3 is CATSDLGNTEAFF. The CDR3, as DNA: TGTGCCACCAGTGATTTGGGGAACACTGAAGCTTTCTTT.